Included here is one T cell receptor beta chain sequence, with context. The selected patients with pancreatic ductal adenocarcinoma had surgery but no neoadjuvant therapy. The data derive from a study of T cells in pancreatic ductal adenocarcinoma. TCRdb keeps only in-frame clones here, not all; method: immunoSEQ multiplex PCR. The sample lists roughly 100,000 clones, roughly 96% occurring once. The CDR3 has 16 amino acids. Germline V CDR1 and CDR2: SGHRS, YFSETQ. Trimming cost V 4 bases and J 4 bases; bases outside gene matches: 10. The chain links TRBV5-1 to TRBJ2-2; TRBD1 matches 7 bases. The sample comprised PBMCs. The receptor was isolated from a human donor with pancreatic ductal adenocarcinoma. The chain's CDR3 is CASSLGWDRLTGELFF. CDR3 DNA: TGCGCCAGCAGCCTGGGATGGGACAGACTCACCGGGGAGCTGTTTTTT.